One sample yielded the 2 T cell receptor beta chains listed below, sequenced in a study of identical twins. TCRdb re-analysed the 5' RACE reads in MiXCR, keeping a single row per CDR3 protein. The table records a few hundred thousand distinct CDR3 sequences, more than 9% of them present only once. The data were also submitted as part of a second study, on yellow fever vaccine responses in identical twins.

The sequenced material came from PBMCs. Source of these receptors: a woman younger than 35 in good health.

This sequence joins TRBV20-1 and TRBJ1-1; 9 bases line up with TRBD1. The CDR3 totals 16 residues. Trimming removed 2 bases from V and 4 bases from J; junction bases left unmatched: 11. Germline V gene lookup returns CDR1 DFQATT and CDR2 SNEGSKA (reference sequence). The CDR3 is CSARSAKTGGSTEAFF. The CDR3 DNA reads TGCAGTGCTAGATCTGCTAAGACAGGGGGAAGCACTGAAGCTTTCTTT.

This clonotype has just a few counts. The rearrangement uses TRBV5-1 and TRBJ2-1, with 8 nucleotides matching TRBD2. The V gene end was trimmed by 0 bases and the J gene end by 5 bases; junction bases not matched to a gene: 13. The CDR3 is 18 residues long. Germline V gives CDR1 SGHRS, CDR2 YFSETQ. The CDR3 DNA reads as TGCGCCAGCAGCTTGGTTCAAACTTTTCGGGGGGGAAACAATGAGCAGTTCTTC. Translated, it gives CASSLVQTFRGGNNEQFF. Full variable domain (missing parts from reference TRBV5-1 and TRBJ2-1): KAGVTQTPRYLIKTRGQQVTLSCSPISGHRSVSWYQQTPGQGLQFLFEYFSETQRNKGNFPGRFSGRQFSNSRSEMNVSTLELGDSALYLCASSLVQTFRGGNNEQFFGPGTRLTVL.